The TCR beta chain described here comes from a study of blood T cell repertoires in COVID-19. Sequencing was performed with immunoSEQ multiplex PCR; in TCRdb, only in-frame clones are kept and a portion is missing. The profile covers roughly 130,000 clones, with roughly 77% appearing a single time and 5% taken by the ten largest. Trimming left V 6 bases short and J 1 base short, with 13 bases between. The length of the CDR3 is 15 residues. Germline-derived CDR1 and CDR2 are MNHEY and SMNVEV (reference sequence). Sample: peripheral blood. The chain combines TRBV27 with TRBJ2-1; D not certain. This TCR was recovered from a woman aged 65 to 85 with COVID-19, enrolled during active disease. The CDR3 loop is CASSSPVGSYNEQFF. CDR3 in DNA: TGTGCCAGCAGCTCACCGGTTGGTTCCTACAATGAGCAGTTCTTC.